The T cell receptor (beta chain) under discussion was sequenced for a study of graft-versus-host responses after intestinal transplantation. Method: immunoSEQ multiplex PCR; TCRdb's copy keeps in-frame clones and lacks some. The table records approximately 85,000 clones, approximately 89% of them present only once. Study results and limitations: Patients who carried graft-donor T cell macrochimerism also had high graft-versus-host to host-versus-graft clonal ratios in their allografts.

As regards this clone: Its antigen is undetermined.

The germline V gene has CDR1 MNHEY and CDR2 SMNVEV (reference sequence). V was cut by 2 bases and J by 1 base, with 5 bases left in between. The CDR3 has 13 amino acids. The clonotype originates from a human donor who was the organ donor for an intestinal transplant. The J gene is TRBJ1-1, the V gene TRBV27; D remains unclear. The sequenced sample was unstimulated CD8+ T cells sorted from spleen or lymph node cells, obtained before transplant. The CDR3 protein is CASSLTENTEAFF. The CDR3 coding sequence is TGTGCCAGCAGTTTAACAGAGAACACTGAAGCTTTCTTT.